This T cell receptor (beta chain) is drawn from a study of PD-1 blockade in classical Hodgkin lymphoma. Repertoires were generated with immunoSEQ multiplex PCR, while TCRdb's copy carries only in-frame clones and drops some. The repertoire consists of tens of thousands of clones, with approximately 80% occurring once and the leading ten covering roughly 20%. Stated time point: cycle 4 day 1 (C4D1), after more than five weeks of nivolumab. Each patient experienced a relapse that followed autologous stem cell transplantation, and brentuximab vedotin exposure varied. The V end was cut by 5 bases, the J end by 0 bases, with 11 bases between. The CDR3 totals 15 residues. CDR1 and CDR2 (germline): SGHTA, FQGTGA.

This clonotype was obtained from a human donor with classical Hodgkin lymphoma. V and J are TRBV7-3 and TRBJ2-1, with D unresolved. The input for sequencing was peripheral blood mononuclear cells (PBMCs), taken before the fourth cycle of nivolumab. CDR3 residues: CASSLSSSSYNEQFF. The CDR3 nucleotides read TGTGCCAGCAGCCTAAGCTCGAGCTCCTACAATGAGCAGTTCTTC.